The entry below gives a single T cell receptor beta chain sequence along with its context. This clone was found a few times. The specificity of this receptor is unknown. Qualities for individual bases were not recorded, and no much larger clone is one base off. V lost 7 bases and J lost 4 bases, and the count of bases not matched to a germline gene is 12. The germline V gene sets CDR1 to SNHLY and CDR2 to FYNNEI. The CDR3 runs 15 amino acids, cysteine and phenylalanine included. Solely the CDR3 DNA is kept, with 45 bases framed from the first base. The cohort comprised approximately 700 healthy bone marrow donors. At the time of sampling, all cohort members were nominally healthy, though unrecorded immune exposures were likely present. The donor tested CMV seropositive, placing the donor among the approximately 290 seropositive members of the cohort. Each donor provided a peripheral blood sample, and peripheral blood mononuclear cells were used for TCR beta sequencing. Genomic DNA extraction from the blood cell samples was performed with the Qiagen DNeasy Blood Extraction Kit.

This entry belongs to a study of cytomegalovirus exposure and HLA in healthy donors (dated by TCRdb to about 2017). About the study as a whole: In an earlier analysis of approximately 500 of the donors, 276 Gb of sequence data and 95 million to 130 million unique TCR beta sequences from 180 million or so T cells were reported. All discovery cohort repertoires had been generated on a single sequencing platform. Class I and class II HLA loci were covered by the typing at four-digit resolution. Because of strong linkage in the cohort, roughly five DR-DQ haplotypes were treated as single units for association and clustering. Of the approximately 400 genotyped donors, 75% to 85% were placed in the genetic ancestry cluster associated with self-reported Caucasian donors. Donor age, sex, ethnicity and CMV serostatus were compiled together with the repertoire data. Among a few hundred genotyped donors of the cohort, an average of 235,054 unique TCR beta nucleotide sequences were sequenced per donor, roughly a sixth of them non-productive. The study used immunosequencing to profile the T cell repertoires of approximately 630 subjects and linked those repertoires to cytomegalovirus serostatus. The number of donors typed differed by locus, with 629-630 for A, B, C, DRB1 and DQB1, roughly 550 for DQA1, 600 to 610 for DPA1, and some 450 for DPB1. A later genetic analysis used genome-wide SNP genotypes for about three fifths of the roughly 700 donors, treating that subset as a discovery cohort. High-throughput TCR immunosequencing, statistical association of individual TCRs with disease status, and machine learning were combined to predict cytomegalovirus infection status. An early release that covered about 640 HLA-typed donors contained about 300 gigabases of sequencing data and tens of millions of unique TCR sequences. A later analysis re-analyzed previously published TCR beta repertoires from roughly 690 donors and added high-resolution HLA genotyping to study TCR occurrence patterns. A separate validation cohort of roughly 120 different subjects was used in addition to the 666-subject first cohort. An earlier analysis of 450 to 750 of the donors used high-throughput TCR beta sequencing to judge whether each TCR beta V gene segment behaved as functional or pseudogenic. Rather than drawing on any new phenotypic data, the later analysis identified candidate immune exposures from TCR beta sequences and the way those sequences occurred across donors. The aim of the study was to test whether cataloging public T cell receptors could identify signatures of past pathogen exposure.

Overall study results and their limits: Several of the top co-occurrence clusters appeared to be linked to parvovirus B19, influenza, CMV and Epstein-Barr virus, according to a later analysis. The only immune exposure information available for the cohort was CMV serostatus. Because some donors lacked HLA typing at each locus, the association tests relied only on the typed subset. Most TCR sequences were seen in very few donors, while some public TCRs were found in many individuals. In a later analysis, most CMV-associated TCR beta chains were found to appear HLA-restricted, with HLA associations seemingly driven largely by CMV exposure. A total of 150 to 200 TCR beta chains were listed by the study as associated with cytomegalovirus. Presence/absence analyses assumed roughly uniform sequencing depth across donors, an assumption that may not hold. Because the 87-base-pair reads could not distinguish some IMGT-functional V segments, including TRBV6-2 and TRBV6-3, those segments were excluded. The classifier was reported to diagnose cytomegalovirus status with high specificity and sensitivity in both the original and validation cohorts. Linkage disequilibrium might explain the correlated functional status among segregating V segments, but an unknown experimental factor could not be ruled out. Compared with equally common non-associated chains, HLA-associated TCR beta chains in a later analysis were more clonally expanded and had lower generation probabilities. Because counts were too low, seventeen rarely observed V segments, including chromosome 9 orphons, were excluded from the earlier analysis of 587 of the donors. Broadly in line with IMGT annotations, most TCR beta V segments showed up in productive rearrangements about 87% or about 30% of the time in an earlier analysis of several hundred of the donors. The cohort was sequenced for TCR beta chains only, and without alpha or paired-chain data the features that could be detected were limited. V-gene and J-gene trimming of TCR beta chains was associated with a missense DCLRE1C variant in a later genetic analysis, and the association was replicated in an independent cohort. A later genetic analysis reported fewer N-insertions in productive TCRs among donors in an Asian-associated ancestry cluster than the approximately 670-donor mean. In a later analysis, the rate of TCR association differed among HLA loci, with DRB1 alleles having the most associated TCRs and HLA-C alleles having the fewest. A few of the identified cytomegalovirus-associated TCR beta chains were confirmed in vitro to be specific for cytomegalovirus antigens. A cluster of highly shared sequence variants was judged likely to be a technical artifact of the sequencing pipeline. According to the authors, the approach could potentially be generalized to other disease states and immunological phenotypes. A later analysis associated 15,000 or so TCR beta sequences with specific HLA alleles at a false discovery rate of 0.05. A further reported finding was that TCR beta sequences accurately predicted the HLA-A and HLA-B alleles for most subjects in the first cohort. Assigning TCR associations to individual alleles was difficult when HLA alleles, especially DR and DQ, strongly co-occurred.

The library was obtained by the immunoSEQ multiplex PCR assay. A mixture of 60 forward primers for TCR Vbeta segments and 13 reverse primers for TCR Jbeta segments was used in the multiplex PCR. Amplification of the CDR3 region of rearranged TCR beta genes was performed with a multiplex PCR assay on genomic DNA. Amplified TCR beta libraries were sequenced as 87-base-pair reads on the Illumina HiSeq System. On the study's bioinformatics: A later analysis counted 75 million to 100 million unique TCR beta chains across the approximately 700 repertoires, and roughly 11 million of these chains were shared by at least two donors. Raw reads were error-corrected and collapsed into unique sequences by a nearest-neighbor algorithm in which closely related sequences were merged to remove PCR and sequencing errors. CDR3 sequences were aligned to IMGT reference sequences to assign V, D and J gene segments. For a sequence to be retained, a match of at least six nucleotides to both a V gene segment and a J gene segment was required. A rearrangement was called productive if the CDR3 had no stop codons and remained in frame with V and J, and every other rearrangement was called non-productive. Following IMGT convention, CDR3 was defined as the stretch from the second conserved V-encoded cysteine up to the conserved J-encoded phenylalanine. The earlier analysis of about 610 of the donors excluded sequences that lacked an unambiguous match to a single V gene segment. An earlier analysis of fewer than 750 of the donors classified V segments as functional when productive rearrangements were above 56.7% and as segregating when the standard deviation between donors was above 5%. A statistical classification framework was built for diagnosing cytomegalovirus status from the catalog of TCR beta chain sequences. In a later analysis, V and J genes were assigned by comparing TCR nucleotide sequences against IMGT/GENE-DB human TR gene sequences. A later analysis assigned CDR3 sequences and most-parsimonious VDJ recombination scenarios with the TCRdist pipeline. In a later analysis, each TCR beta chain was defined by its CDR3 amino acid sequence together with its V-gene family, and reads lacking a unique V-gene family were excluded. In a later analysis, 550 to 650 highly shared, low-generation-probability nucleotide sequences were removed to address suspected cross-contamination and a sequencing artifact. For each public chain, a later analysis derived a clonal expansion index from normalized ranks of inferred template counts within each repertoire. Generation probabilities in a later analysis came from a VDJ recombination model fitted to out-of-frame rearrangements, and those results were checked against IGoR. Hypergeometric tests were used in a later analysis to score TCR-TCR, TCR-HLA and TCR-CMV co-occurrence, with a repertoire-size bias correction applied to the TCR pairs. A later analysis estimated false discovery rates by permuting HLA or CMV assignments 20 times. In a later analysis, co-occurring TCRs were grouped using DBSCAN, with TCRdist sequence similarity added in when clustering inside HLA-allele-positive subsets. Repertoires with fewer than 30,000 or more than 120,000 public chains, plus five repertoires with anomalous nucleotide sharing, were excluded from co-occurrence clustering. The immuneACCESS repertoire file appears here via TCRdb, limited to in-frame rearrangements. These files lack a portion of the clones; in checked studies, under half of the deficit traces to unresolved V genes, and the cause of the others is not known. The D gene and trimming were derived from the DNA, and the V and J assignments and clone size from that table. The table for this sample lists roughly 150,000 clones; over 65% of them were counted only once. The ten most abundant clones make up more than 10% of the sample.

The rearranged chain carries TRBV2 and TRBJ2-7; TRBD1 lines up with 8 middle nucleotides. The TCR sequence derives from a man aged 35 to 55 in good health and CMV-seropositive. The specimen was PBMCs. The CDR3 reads CASKVLRTGFYEQYF. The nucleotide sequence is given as TGTGCCAGCAAGGTTCTGAGGACAGGGTTTTACGAGCAGTACTTC.